This passage covers 3 T cell receptor beta chains from one sample sequenced in a study of cytomegalovirus exposure and HLA in healthy donors. Sequencing was performed with immunoSEQ multiplex PCR; in TCRdb, only in-frame clones are kept and a portion is missing. The data show 300,000 or so clones, approximately 85% seen once. What was sequenced was PBMCs. These receptors came from a young man in good health and CMV-seronegative.

This sequence joins TRBV4-1 and TRBJ1-3, with TRBD1 identical over 8 bases. The ends lost 2 bases at V and 8 bases at J; junction bases unmatched: 11. The germline gives CDR1 MGHRA, CDR2 YSYEKL. CDR3 length equals 16 residues. The CDR3 DNA sequence: TGCGCCAGCAGCCAACAAACAGGGGGATTTGTGTACACCATATATTTT. Protein: CASSQQTGGFVYTIYF.

The genes are TRBV5-1 and TRBJ1-1; no reliable D call. Germline CDR1 and CDR2: SGHRS and YFSETQ. This CDR3 has 14 amino acids. Between the trimmed V and J ends, which lost 8 bases and 1 base, there was a span of 15 bases. CDR3 coding DNA: TGCGCCAGTTCCCTTCCCGGGGAGAACACTGAAGCTTTCTTT. Translating gives CASSLPGENTEAFF.

This chain links TRBV9 with TRBJ1-2, with D possibly being TRBD1 (5 bases). CDR1 and CDR2 from the germline V gene are SGDLS and YYNGEE. Trimming took 0 bases from V and 2 from J, leaving 8 bases between them. This CDR3 has 14 amino acids. This CDR3 is CASSVDWGNYGYTF. CDR3 DNA: TGTGCCAGCAGCGTAGATTGGGGCAACTATGGCTACACCTTC.